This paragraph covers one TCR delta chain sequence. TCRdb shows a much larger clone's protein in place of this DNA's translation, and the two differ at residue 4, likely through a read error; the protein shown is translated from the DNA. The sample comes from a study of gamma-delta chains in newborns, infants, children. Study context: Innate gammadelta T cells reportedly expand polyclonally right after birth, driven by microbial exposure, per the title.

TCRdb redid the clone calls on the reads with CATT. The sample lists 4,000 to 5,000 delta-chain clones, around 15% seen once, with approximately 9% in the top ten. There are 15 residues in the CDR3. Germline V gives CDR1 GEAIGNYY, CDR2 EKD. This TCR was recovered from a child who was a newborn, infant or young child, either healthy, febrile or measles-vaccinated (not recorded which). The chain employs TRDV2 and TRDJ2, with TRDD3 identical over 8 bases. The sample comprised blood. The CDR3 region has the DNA TGTGCCTGTGGCACCGTGGGATACGACCGGGGACAACTCTTCTTT. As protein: CACGTVGYDRGQLFF.